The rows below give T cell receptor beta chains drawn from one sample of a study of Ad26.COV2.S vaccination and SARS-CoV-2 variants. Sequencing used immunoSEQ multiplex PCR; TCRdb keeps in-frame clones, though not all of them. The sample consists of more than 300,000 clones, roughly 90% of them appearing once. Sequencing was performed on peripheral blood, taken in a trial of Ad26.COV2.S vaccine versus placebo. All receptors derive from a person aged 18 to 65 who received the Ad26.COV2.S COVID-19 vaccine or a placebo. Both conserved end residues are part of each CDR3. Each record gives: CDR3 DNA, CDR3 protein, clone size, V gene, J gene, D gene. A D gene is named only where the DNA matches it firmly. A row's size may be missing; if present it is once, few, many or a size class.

CDR3nt: TGTGCCAGCAGTTTCTTAGCGGCACAAGAGACCCAGTACTTC; CDR3aa: CASSFLAAQETQYF; abundance: -; v_gene: TRBV6-5; j_gene: TRBJ2-5; d_gene: -
CDR3nt: TGTGCCAGCAGCTTAGCGGGGACCGCCGGGGAGACCCAGTACTTC; CDR3aa: CASSLAGTAGETQYF; abundance: -; v_gene: TRBV11-1; j_gene: TRBJ2-5; d_gene: -
CDR3nt: TGTGCCAGCTGCCGGCAGGGTGGTAGCAATGAGCAGTTCTTC; CDR3aa: CASCRQGGSNEQFF; abundance: -; v_gene: TRBV6-2/TRBV6-3; j_gene: TRBJ2-1; d_gene: -
CDR3nt: TGTGCCAGCAGTTTGACTAATTCACCCCTCCACTTT; CDR3aa: CASSLTNSPLHF; abundance: -; v_gene: TRBV6-6; j_gene: TRBJ1-6; d_gene: -
CDR3nt: TGTGCCAGCAGCTTATTAGCGGGGAACACCGGGGAGCTGTTTTTT; CDR3aa: CASSLLAGNTGELFF; abundance: -; v_gene: TRBV13; j_gene: TRBJ2-2; d_gene: TRBD2
CDR3nt: TGTGCCAGCTCACCATCTCAGGGGAATGGAAACACCATATATTTT; CDR3aa: CASSPSQGNGNTIYF; abundance: -; v_gene: TRBV18; j_gene: TRBJ1-3; d_gene: -
CDR3nt: TGTGCCAGCAGCTTGGCAGGTGTTGACTATGGCTACACCTTC; CDR3aa: CASSLAGVDYGYTF; abundance: once; v_gene: TRBV5-4; j_gene: TRBJ1-2; d_gene: -
CDR3nt: TGTGCCAGCAGCTTAGTTCGCAACAATGAGCAGTTCTTC; CDR3aa: CASSLVRNNEQFF; abundance: -; v_gene: TRBV7-9; j_gene: TRBJ2-1; d_gene: -
CDR3nt: TGTGCCAGCAGCCAAGGGCAGCTCTCAGGGAATGAGCAGTTCTTC; CDR3aa: CASSQGQLSGNEQFF; abundance: -; v_gene: TRBV7-3; j_gene: TRBJ2-1; d_gene: -
CDR3nt: TGCGCCAGCAGCCAAAGATCACAAAAGTACAATGAGCAGTTCTTC; CDR3aa: CASSQRSQKYNEQFF; abundance: -; v_gene: TRBV4-1; j_gene: TRBJ2-1; d_gene: -
CDR3nt: TGCGCCAGCAGCCAAGATCCTGGGCAGGGGAACTATGGCTACACCTTC; CDR3aa: CASSQDPGQGNYGYTF; abundance: -; v_gene: TRBV4-3; j_gene: TRBJ1-2; d_gene: -
CDR3nt: TGTGCCACCAGTGATCCGTCGACGGGGGGGGCACTAGGTACGCAGTATTTT; CDR3aa: CATSDPSTGGALGTQYF; abundance: -; v_gene: TRBV24-1; j_gene: TRBJ2-3; d_gene: TRBD2
CDR3nt: TGTGCCAGCAGTACAGGGGTTGGAAACACCATATATTTT; CDR3aa: CASSTGVGNTIYF; abundance: -; v_gene: TRBV28; j_gene: TRBJ1-3; d_gene: TRBD1
CDR3nt: TGTGCCATTGGGATCACCTCCTACGAGCAGTACTTC; CDR3aa: CAIGITSYEQYF; abundance: -; v_gene: TRBV10-3; j_gene: TRBJ2-7; d_gene: -
CDR3nt: TGCGCCAGCAGCTTGGACTCCTTCTCCTACGAGCAGTACTTC; CDR3aa: CASSLDSFSYEQYF; abundance: -; v_gene: TRBV5-1; j_gene: TRBJ2-7; d_gene: -
CDR3nt: TGTGCCAGCAGCCGGGGGGCAGGGGGCATGAACTATGGCTACACCTTC; CDR3aa: CASSRGAGGMNYGYTF; abundance: -; v_gene: TRBV5-6; j_gene: TRBJ1-2; d_gene: TRBD1
CDR3nt: TGTGCCAGCAGTTTATCTCAAAGGGGGCGAGGGAACACTGAAGCTTTCTTT; CDR3aa: CASSLSQRGRGNTEAFF; abundance: few; v_gene: TRBV28; j_gene: TRBJ1-1; d_gene: TRBD1
CDR3nt: TGTGCCAGTAGGCGGACAGCTACCTACGAGCAGTACTTC; CDR3aa: CASRRTATYEQYF; abundance: -; v_gene: TRBV19; j_gene: TRBJ2-7; d_gene: -
CDR3nt: TGTGCCAGCAGCACCCGGGACAGGGCATGGGATGGCTACACCTTC; CDR3aa: CASSTRDRAWDGYTF; abundance: -; v_gene: TRBV7-2; j_gene: TRBJ1-2; d_gene: TRBD1
CDR3nt: TGTGCCAGCAGTTCCGTCCACGAGCAGTACTTC; CDR3aa: CASSSVHEQYF; abundance: -; v_gene: TRBV7-8; j_gene: TRBJ2-7; d_gene: -
CDR3nt: TGTGCCAGCAGCGGAGAGGGGGGGTTCGGAAACACCATATATTTT; CDR3aa: CASSGEGGFGNTIYF; abundance: -; v_gene: TRBV9; j_gene: TRBJ1-3; d_gene: -
CDR3nt: TGTGCCAGCAGCTTGGCCGGACATAATGGCTACACCTTC; CDR3aa: CASSLAGHNGYTF; abundance: -; v_gene: TRBV5-4; j_gene: TRBJ1-2; d_gene: -
CDR3nt: TGTGCCAGCAGTCCGGACCGCGAGGAACTGTTTTTT; CDR3aa: CASSPDREELFF; abundance: -; v_gene: TRBV6-2/TRBV6-3; j_gene: TRBJ1-4; d_gene: -
CDR3nt: TGTGCCAGCAGCTTGGGATCGAGCATCTCCTACGAGCAGTACTTC; CDR3aa: CASSLGSSISYEQYF; abundance: -; v_gene: TRBV5-5; j_gene: TRBJ2-7; d_gene: -
CDR3nt: TGTGCCAGCAGTTTAAGACCCCCGGGTCTAAACACTGAAGCTTTCTTT; CDR3aa: CASSLRPPGLNTEAFF; abundance: -; v_gene: TRBV27; j_gene: TRBJ1-1; d_gene: -
CDR3nt: TGTGCCAGCAGTTTTTCAGGGGCGAGCAATCAGCCCCAGCATTTT; CDR3aa: CASSFSGASNQPQHF; abundance: -; v_gene: TRBV27; j_gene: TRBJ1-5; d_gene: -
CDR3nt: TGCGCCAGCAGTGAATACAGGGTTAACACCGGGGAGCTGTTTTTT; CDR3aa: CASSEYRVNTGELFF; abundance: few; v_gene: TRBV10-1; j_gene: TRBJ2-2; d_gene: -
CDR3nt: TGTGCCAGCAGCCCCACAGGGGTTTTAACCGGGGAGCTGTTTTTT; CDR3aa: CASSPTGVLTGELFF; abundance: once; v_gene: TRBV9; j_gene: TRBJ2-2; d_gene: TRBD1
CDR3nt: TGTGCCAGCAGCTTCGGCAGGGCTGGGGACAATGAGCAGTTCTTC; CDR3aa: CASSFGRAGDNEQFF; abundance: -; v_gene: TRBV11-1; j_gene: TRBJ2-1; d_gene: -
CDR3nt: TGTGCCAGCAGCTTGGACTACGAGCAGTTCTTC; CDR3aa: CASSLDYEQFF; abundance: -; v_gene: TRBV5-5; j_gene: TRBJ2-1; d_gene: -
CDR3nt: TGTGCCAGCAGCTTAGAAGTGAGGGTTGTTGAGCAGTTCTTC; CDR3aa: CASSLEVRVVEQFF; abundance: -; v_gene: TRBV7-9; j_gene: TRBJ2-1; d_gene: -
CDR3nt: TGTGCCAGTAGGGGACAGGGGTCCTACGAGCAGTACTTC; CDR3aa: CASRGQGSYEQYF; abundance: -; v_gene: TRBV19; j_gene: TRBJ2-7; d_gene: TRBD1
CDR3nt: TGTGCCAGCTCCCCGGGACAGGGGAACACTGAAGCTTTCTTT; CDR3aa: CASSPGQGNTEAFF; abundance: -; v_gene: TRBV18; j_gene: TRBJ1-1; d_gene: TRBD1
CDR3nt: TGTGCCAGCTCACCGCGGGACAACACCCGCGACGAGCAGTACTTC; CDR3aa: CASSPRDNTRDEQYF; abundance: few; v_gene: TRBV18; j_gene: TRBJ2-7; d_gene: -
CDR3nt: TGCGCCAGCAGCTTGGAGGGACAGGTTAATGAAAAACTGTTTTTT; CDR3aa: CASSLEGQVNEKLFF; abundance: few; v_gene: TRBV5-1; j_gene: TRBJ1-4; d_gene: TRBD1
CDR3nt: TGTGCCAGCAGCTCCAACTCCTACAATGAGCAGTTCTTC; CDR3aa: CASSSNSYNEQFF; abundance: once; v_gene: TRBV9; j_gene: TRBJ2-1; d_gene: -
CDR3nt: TGTGCCAGCAGCCCCGGACAGGGGGAAACCTACGAGCAGTACTTC; CDR3aa: CASSPGQGETYEQYF; abundance: -; v_gene: TRBV7-9; j_gene: TRBJ2-7; d_gene: TRBD1
CDR3nt: TGTGCCAGCAGCTCCCGGGACAGGAGGGTAGAGCAGTACTTC; CDR3aa: CASSSRDRRVEQYF; abundance: -; v_gene: TRBV28; j_gene: TRBJ2-7; d_gene: TRBD1
CDR3nt: TGTGCCAGCAGTTACTTTGGGGCACTAAACACTGAAGCTTTCTTT; CDR3aa: CASSYFGALNTEAFF; abundance: -; v_gene: TRBV6-5; j_gene: TRBJ1-1; d_gene: -
CDR3nt: TGTGCCAGCAGCGTGGACAGGGGTTGGGCAGATACGCAGTATTTT; CDR3aa: CASSVDRGWADTQYF; abundance: -; v_gene: TRBV9; j_gene: TRBJ2-3; d_gene: TRBD1
CDR3nt: TGTGCCAGCACCAAGGACGGGAACACCGGGGAGCTGTTTTTT; CDR3aa: CASTKDGNTGELFF; abundance: -; v_gene: TRBV9; j_gene: TRBJ2-2; d_gene: -
CDR3nt: TGTGCCAGTAGTACGGCAAAACGGGAGTTCGGTTTTGGGTCCTACAATGAGCAGTTCTTC; CDR3aa: CASSTAKREFGFGSYNEQFF; abundance: -; v_gene: TRBV19; j_gene: TRBJ2-1; d_gene: -
CDR3nt: TGTGCCAGCAGTTTAAATTGGTATGTCCTAGCGGGGACGAAAAGCACAGATACGCAGTATTTT; CDR3aa: CASSLNWYVLAGTKSTDTQYF; abundance: -; v_gene: TRBV28; j_gene: TRBJ2-3; d_gene: TRBD2
CDR3nt: TGTGCCAGCTCACCATCCCCCGGGACACCTAACTATGGCTACACCTTC; CDR3aa: CASSPSPGTPNYGYTF; abundance: -; v_gene: TRBV18; j_gene: TRBJ1-2; d_gene: -
CDR3nt: TGTGCCAGCAGCCAAGACAGGACAGGCTACGAGCAGTACTTC; CDR3aa: CASSQDRTGYEQYF; abundance: -; v_gene: TRBV4-2; j_gene: TRBJ2-7; d_gene: TRBD1
CDR3nt: TGTGCCAGTAAGGCAGGGGGGACGAACACCGGGGAGCTGTTTTTT; CDR3aa: CASKAGGTNTGELFF; abundance: -; v_gene: TRBV19; j_gene: TRBJ2-2; d_gene: -
CDR3nt: TGTGCCAGCAGTCGGGACTATAGCACAGATACGCAGTATTTT; CDR3aa: CASSRDYSTDTQYF; abundance: -; v_gene: TRBV5-4; j_gene: TRBJ2-3; d_gene: TRBD2
CDR3nt: TGTGCCAGCAGCCAAGGGGACAGCCGCTACAATGAGCAGTTCTTC; CDR3aa: CASSQGDSRYNEQFF; abundance: -; v_gene: TRBV3-1/TRBV3-2; j_gene: TRBJ2-1; d_gene: TRBD1
CDR3nt: TGTGCCAGCAGTGAAGCGCTGCTAGCGGGATCGGGAGATACGCAGTATTTT; CDR3aa: CASSEALLAGSGDTQYF; abundance: -; v_gene: TRBV6-1; j_gene: TRBJ2-3; d_gene: TRBD2
CDR3nt: TGCGCCAGCAGCCCAGGGATCTCTAACTATGGCTACACCTTC; CDR3aa: CASSPGISNYGYTF; abundance: -; v_gene: TRBV4-3; j_gene: TRBJ1-2; d_gene: -
CDR3nt: TGTGCCAGCAGTGTCGGGAGCGGCCCCTACAATGAGCAGTTCTTC; CDR3aa: CASSVGSGPYNEQFF; abundance: -; v_gene: TRBV2; j_gene: TRBJ2-1; d_gene: -